This entry describes one TCR beta chain. Profiled with immunoSEQ multiplex PCR; TCRdb holds only in-frame clones, not every one. The table includes roughly 110,000 clones, roughly nine tenths detected once. Looked up from germline, CDR1 is SGHRS and CDR2 is YFSETQ. The CDR3 extends over 14 amino acids. The V gene lost 4 bases and the J gene lost 2 bases, with 13 bases spanning the gap. This record belongs to a study of T cell changes during pregnancy in multiple sclerosis. The genes are TRBV5-1 and TRBJ2-7; D may be TRBD1 (6 bases). This TCR came from a female donor with multiple sclerosis, enrolled in a pregnancy study. The material was peripheral blood, obtained before pregnancy. The CDR3 DNA is TGCGCCAGCAGCCCTTCAGGGGAAGCCTACGAGCAGTACTTC. Its protein is CASSPSGEAYEQYF.